What follows are 4 T cell receptor beta chains derived from one specimen sequenced in a study of T cell repertoires in cytomegalovirus infection (dated by TCRdb to the late 2010s). The sample was run on an Illumina HiSeq 1500. The raw public data were reprocessed by TCRdb itself: fastp quality trimming at Q25, MiXCR clonotype calling, in-frame beta chains only. For every CDR3 protein sequence, its rows merge into one entry that carries the most common genes and DNA. The sample table contains about 450,000 distinct CDR3 sequences; only one count was recorded for roughly 30% of them. The ten largest make up approximately 14% of the sample. Sequenced: PBMCs. The source of these receptors is a human donor in good health (CMV status not recorded). Some clones in this sample may be carry-over from other donors' samples.

This clonotype was seen a handful of times. This chain joins TRBV7-9 and TRBJ2-2; D perhaps matches TRBD2 (6 bases). Trimming pared 5 bases from V and 6 bases from J, leaving 10 bases between. This CDR3 region has 13 residues. Germline V lookup: CDR1 SEHNR, CDR2 FQNEAQ (reference sequence). CDR3 sequence: CASSAIAAGELFF. The CDR3 bases are TGTGCCAGCAGCGCTATAGCGGCCGGGGAGCTGTTTTTT.

Of note for this clonotype: No conserved phenylalanine or tryptophan ends this CDR3, so it is likely a read error. The rearrangement uses TRBV7-6 and TRBJ2-2; D unclear. V lost 5 bases to trimming and J lost 4 bases, with 8 bases between them. There are 13 residues in the CDR3. Germline lookup yields CDR1 SGHVS and CDR2 FNYEAQ. The CDR3 is CASSAAGTGELFC. The CDR3 DNA reads as TGTGCCAGCAGCGCAGCCGGCACCGGGGAGCTGTTTTGT.

The chain is built from TRBV4-3 and TRBJ2-5; 12 bases are a match to TRBD2. Trimming removed 0 bases from V and 4 bases from J; junction bases left unmatched: 6. The CDR3 covers 17 residues. Germline values: CDR1 LGHNA, CDR2 YSLEER. The CDR3 nucleotides read TGCGCCAGCAGCCAAGATCTGGGACTAGCGGGTCGAGAGACCCAGTACTTC. It translates to CASSQDLGLAGRETQYF.

The V and J genes are TRBV6-2 or TRBV6-3 and TRBJ1-5; TRBD1 aligns across 11 bases. Per germline, CDR1 MNHEY and CDR2 SVGEGT. J lost 0 bases, V lost 4 bases, and 8 bases had no gene match. The CDR3 spans 18 residues. CDR3 residues: CASSFGQGAPYSNQPQHF. The DNA of the CDR3 is TGTGCCAGCAGTTTTGGACAGGGGGCCCCTTATAGCAATCAGCCCCAGCATTTT.